This record looks at one T cell receptor (beta chain) sequence and its context. Antigen: not known. The record originates from a study of post-analysis software for immune sequencing data. In the study overall: Relapsing-remitting, secondary progressive and progressive-relapsing courses of multiple sclerosis were included. Notes on the study in general: With TRBV5-6, TRBV5-1 and TRBV20-1 included, about five TRBV segments were more frequent in patients than in controls. Those samples that were prepared in the same batch co-clustered strongly by F measure. The study found significantly lower normalized Chao1 diversity in multiple sclerosis patients than in controls.

The germline gives CDR1 LGHNA, CDR2 YSLEER. The CDR3 is made up of 14 amino acids. The germline V and J ends were trimmed by 4 bases and 1 base, with 10 bases remaining between them. The library was made from cDNA and included unique molecular identifiers. TCRdb passed the PCR reads through MiXCR, listing each CDR3 protein once. This table has hundreds of thousands of distinct CDR3 sequences, around 40% appearing once. Sample: blood. This TCR was recovered from a girl aged 5-17 years with multiple sclerosis. The chain employs TRBV4-3 and TRBJ1-1; D gene unclear. The CDR3 nucleotides are TGCGCCAGCAGCCCCCAGGAAGCGAACACTGAAGCTTTCTTT. This gives the protein CASSPQEANTEAFF.